The 5 T cell receptor delta chains below come from one sample, sequenced in a study of Vδ1+ human thymocytes. The antigens of these receptors remain unknown. The template was reverse-transcribed extracted RNA. CDR3 amplicons came from multiplex PCR with pooled V-gene forward and constant-region reverse primers. TCRdb re-processed the multiplex PCR reads via CATT. The table lists some 73,000 delta-chain clones, about 35% of them singletons. Study-level findings and limits: Highly polyclonal TRG and TRD repertoires with Gaussian CDR3 length distributions appeared in thymus.

Sequences were obtained from Vdelta1+ gamma-delta thymocytes from the thymus. Subset: FACS-sorted CD3+ TCRalphabeta- TCRVdelta1+ TCRVdelta2- thymocytes. The source is a boy younger than two who had congenital heart surgery.

The gene calls are TRDV1 and TRDJ1; tentatively, D is TRDD3 (5 bases). V lost 9 bases, J lost 1 base, and 33 bases lay in between. Per germline, CDR1 TSWWSYY and CDR2 QGS. The CDR3 sequence is 20 residues long. The CDR3 coding sequence is TGTGCTCTGACCTCGGGGACTTTTACGTTAGACCGTACAGGCACCGATAAACTCATCTTT. It yields the protein CALTSGTFTLDRTGTDKLIF.

V is TRDV1 and J is TRDJ1, with D tentatively TRDD3 (6 bases). Trimming removed 8 bases from V and 1 base from J, with 29 bases in between. Germline loops: CDR1 TSWWSYY, CDR2 QGS. CDR3 length equals 19 residues. As DNA, the CDR3 is TGTGCTCTTCGGCTTCCGCTTCTTGGGGATCACTCTATCACCGATAAACTCATCTTT. Its translation is CALRLPLLGDHSITDKLIF.

The chain links TRDV1 to TRDJ1; 7 positions agree with TRDD3. V shed 1 base, J shed 0 bases, and the junction held 23 bases outside the gene matches. Germline-derived CDR1 and CDR2 are TSWWSYY and QGS. The CDR3 contains 22 residues. CDR3 coding DNA: TGTGCTCTTGGGGAACCCCTTGAAAAACTGGATACGCAGGGGAAGTACACCGATAAACTCATCTTT. Its translation: CALGEPLEKLDTQGKYTDKLIF.

This clone is a singleton in its sample. V gene TRDV1 combines with J gene TRDJ1, with 9 bases matching TRDD3. This CDR3 spans 22 amino acids. CDR1 and CDR2 (germline): TSWWSYY, QGS. Unmatched junction bases numbered 27, after V lost 1 base and J lost 6 bases. As DNA, the CDR3 is TGTGCTCTTGGGGAACGACGAGCCCGCCTCGGGATACCACTACTGGGGGAGTATAAACTCATCTTT. It codes for CALGERRARLGIPLLGEYKLIF.

The V gene is TRDV1, the J gene TRDJ1; 7 bases are shared with TRDD3. CDR1 is TSWWSYY and CDR2 is QGS in the germline V gene. The V gene end was trimmed by 2 bases and the J gene end by 2 bases; junction bases not matched to a gene: 17. CDR3 length: 19 residues. In DNA form, the CDR3 reads TGTGCTCTTGGGGAAAGGCACGACCTCTCAACTGGGGATACCGATAAACTCATCTTT. This codes for CALGERHDLSTGDTDKLIF.